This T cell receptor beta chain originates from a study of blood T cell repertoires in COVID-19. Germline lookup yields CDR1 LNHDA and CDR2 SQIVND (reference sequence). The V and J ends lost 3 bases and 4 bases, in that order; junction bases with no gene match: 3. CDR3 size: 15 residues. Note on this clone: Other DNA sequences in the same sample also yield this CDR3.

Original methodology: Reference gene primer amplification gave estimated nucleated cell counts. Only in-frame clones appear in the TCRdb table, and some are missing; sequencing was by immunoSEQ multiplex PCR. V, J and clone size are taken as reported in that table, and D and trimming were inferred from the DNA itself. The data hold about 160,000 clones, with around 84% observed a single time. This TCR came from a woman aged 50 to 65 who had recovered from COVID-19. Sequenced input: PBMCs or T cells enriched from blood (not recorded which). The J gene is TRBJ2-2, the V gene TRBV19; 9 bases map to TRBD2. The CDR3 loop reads CASSIRAGGTGELFF. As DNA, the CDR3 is TGTGCCAGTAGTATTAGAGCGGGGGGCACCGGGGAGCTGTTTTTT.